A single sample gave rise to the 7 T cell receptor beta chains below, sequenced in a study of blood T cell repertoires in COVID-19. Repertoires were generated with immunoSEQ multiplex PCR, while TCRdb's copy carries only in-frame clones and drops some. The sample includes about 480,000 clones, around 87% of them seen just once. Specimen: PBMCs or T cells enriched from blood (not recorded which). These receptors came from a woman between 35 and 50 years old who had recovered from COVID-19.

This clone was seen just once. The chain employs TRBV28 and TRBJ1-2; maybe TRBD1 (6 bases). CDR1 and CDR2 (germline): MDHEN, SYDVKM. The CDR3 extends over 15 amino acids. The V end was cut by 4 bases, the J end by 3 bases, with 15 bases between. In DNA form, the CDR3 reads TGTGCCAGCAGTTCCCCCACAGGGAACGACTATGGCTACACCTTC. Translation: CASSSPTGNDYGYTF.

The chain carries TRBV24-1 and TRBJ2-4; weak D call: TRBD2 (6 bases). Trimming pared 5 bases from V and 0 bases from J, leaving 22 bases between. Germline lookup yields CDR1 KGHDR and CDR2 SFDVKD. The CDR3 has 19 residues. The CDR3 DNA follows: TGTGCCACCAGTGCGCGGGACGGGACGGACGGACTAGCCAAAAACATTCAGTACTTC. Its translation is CATSARDGTDGLAKNIQYF.

In this sample, this clone turned up a few times. The chain joins TRBV27 to TRBJ1-5; D is perhaps TRBD1 (5 bases). Germline V gene lookup returns CDR1 MNHEY and CDR2 SMNVEV (reference sequence). This CDR3 comprises 14 residues. The V gene lost 3 bases and the J gene lost 9 bases, with 15 bases spanning the gap. CDR3 sequence reads: CASSLYQGRGPQHF. CDR3 bases: TGTGCCAGCAGTTTGTACCAGGGTCGAGGGCCCCAGCATTTT.

The chain recombines TRBV18 with TRBJ2-1; TRBD1 might be the D (5 bases). V was clipped by 6 bases and J by 8 bases, with 5 bases between them. Per the germline V gene, CDR1 is KGHSH and CDR2 is LQKENI. The CDR3 loop spans 10 amino acids. In DNA, the CDR3 is TGTGCCAGCTCCAGGGATGAGCAGTTCTTC. It encodes CASSRDEQFF. Filled out from reference TRBV18 and TRBJ2-1, the complete variable domain reads NAGVMQNPRHLVRRRGQEARLRCSPMKGHSHVYWYRQLPEEGLKFMVYLQKENIIDESGMPKERFSAEFPKEGPSILRIQQVVRGDSAAYFCASSRDEQFFGPGTRLTVL.

CDR3 DNA: TGTGCCAGCAGCTTGCTAGCGGGATTGGCAGATACGCAGTATTTT. It encodes CASSLLAGLADTQYF. This chain connects TRBV5-4 to TRBJ2-3, with TRBD2 matching over 9 bases. The CDR3 loop spans 15 amino acids. Germline CDR1 SGHNT, CDR2 YYREEE (reference sequence). J lost 4 bases, V lost 1 base, and 4 bases had no gene match.

The gene calls are TRBV7-2 and TRBJ1-1; unclear D gene. CDR3 length: 11 amino acids. Germline V lookup: CDR1 SGHTA, CDR2 FQGNSA. Trimming removed 6 bases from V and 4 bases from J, with 6 bases in between. The CDR3 coding sequence is TGTGCCAGCAGGCGGGGCACTGAAGCTTTCTTT. Amino acid sequence: CASRRGTEAFF.

The chain couples TRBV4-1 to TRBJ1-1; D is possibly TRBD1 (6 bases). Germline lookup yields CDR1 MGHRA and CDR2 YSYEKL. Trimming left V 7 bases short and J 0 bases short, with 15 bases between. This CDR3 comprises 15 residues. CDR3 residues: CASIGDKGLNTEAFF. CDR3 DNA: TGCGCCAGCATCGGGGACAAGGGCTTGAACACTGAAGCTTTCTTT.